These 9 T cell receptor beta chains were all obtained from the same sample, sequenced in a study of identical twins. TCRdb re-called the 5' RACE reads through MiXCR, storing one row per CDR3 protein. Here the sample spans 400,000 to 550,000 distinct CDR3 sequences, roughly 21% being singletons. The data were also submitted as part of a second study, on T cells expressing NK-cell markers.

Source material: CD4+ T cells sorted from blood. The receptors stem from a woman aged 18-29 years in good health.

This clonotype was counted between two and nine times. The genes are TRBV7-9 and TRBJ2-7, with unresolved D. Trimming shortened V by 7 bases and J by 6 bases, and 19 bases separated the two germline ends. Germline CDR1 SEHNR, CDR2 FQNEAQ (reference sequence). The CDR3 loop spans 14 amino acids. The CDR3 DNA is TGTGCCAGCACCCTGGACCAGTACCTTGGCGAGCAGTACTTC. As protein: CASTLDQYLGEQYF. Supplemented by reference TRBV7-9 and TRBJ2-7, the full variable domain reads DTGVSQNPRHKITKRGQNVTFRCDPISEHNRLYWYRQTLGQGPEFLTYFQNEAQLEKSRLLSDRFSAERPKGSFSTLEIQRTEQGDSAMYLCASTLDQYLGEQYFGPGTRLTVT.

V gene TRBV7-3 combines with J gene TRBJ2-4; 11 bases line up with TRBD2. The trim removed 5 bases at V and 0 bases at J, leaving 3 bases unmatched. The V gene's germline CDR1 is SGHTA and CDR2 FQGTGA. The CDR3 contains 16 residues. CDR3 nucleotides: TGTGCCAGCAGCCTAGCGGGGGGTTTAGCCAAAAACATTCAGTACTTC. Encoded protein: CASSLAGGLAKNIQYF.

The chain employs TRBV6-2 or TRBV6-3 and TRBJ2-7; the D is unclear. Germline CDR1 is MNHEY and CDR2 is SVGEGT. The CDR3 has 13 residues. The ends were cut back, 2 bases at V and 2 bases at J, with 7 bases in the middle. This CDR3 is CASSYRQPYEQYF. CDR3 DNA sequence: TGTGCCAGCAGTTACCGACAACCCTACGAGCAGTACTTC.

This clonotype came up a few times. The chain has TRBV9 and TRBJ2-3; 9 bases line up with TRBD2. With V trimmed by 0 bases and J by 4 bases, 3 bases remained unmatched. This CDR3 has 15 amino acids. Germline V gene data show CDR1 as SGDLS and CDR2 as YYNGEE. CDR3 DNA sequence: TGTGCCAGCAGCGTAGTCGCGGGGGGGGCAGATACGCAGTATTTT. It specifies CASSVVAGGADTQYF. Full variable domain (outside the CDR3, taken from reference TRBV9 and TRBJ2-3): DSGVTQTPKHLITATGQRVTLRCSPRSGDLSVYWYQQSLDQGLQFLIQYYNGEERAKGNILERFSAQQFPDLHSELNLSSLELGDSALYFCASSVVAGGADTQYFGPGTRLTVL.

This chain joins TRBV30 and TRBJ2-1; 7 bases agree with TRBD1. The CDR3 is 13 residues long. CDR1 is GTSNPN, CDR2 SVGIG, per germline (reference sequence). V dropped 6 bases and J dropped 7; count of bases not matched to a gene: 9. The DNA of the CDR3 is TGTGCCTGTACAAGACAGGGTTCGAATGAGCAGTTCTTC. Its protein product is CACTRQGSNEQFF.

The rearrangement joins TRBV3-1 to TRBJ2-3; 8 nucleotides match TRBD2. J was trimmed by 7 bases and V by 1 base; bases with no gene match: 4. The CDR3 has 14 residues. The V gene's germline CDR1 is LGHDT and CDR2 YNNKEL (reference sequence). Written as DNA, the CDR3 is TGTGCCAGCAGCCAAGCGGGGGGGCCGTATACGCAGTATTTT. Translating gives CASSQAGGPYTQYF.

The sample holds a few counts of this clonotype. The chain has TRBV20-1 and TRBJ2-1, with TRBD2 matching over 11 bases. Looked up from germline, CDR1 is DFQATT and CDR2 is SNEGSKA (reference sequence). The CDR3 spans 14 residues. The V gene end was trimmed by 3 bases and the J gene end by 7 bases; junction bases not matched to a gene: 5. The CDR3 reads CSASRSGGANEQFF. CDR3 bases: TGCAGTGCTAGCCGTAGCGGGGGGGCAAATGAGCAGTTCTTC.

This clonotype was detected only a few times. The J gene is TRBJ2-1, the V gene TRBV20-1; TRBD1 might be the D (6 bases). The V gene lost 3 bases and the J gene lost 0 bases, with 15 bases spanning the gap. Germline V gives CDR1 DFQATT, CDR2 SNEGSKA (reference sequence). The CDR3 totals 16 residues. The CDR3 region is CSARAKTGLSYNEQFF. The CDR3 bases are TGCAGTGCTAGGGCAAAGACAGGCCTCTCCTACAATGAGCAGTTCTTC.

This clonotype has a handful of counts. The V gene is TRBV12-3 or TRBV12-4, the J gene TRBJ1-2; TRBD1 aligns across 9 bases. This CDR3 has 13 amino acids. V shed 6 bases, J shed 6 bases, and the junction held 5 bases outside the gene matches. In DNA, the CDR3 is TGTGCCAGCAGCAACAGGGGGCCCCATGGCTACACCTTC. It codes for CASSNRGPHGYTF.